The entry below describes one T cell receptor (beta chain). Its antigen is unknown. No qualities accompany the bases; no much larger clone lies one base away. The germline ends are 18 bases apart after V is trimmed by 4 bases and J by 2 bases. Including the terminal cysteine and phenylalanine, the CDR3 comprises 17 residues. Only the CDR3 region is kept as DNA, spanning 51 bases read in frame from base 1. The germline V gene supplies CDR1 SGHDN and CDR2 FVKESK. The data were taken from a study of shared clonotypes between healthy human individuals (dated by TCRdb to the early 2020s). For the study in its entirety: Three men and two women, aged 18 to 49 years, made up the cohort. For each donor, CD4 naive and CD4 memory were each given three plates, CD8 naive was given two plates, and CD8 memory was given one plate. The study deeply sequenced blood TCR repertoires of about 5 healthy adults to estimate repertoire size and the extent of clonotype sharing between individuals. Different laboratories and diverse techniques were used to prepare libraries and sequence TCR repertoires, to increase sequencing depth and limit assay-specific biases. Per donor, leukapheresis produced somewhere between about 0.94 and 9 billion PBMCs. Results the study describes overall, beyond this receptor: Roughly 5.2% of naive CD4, roughly 3.5% of naive CD8, 2.3% of memory CD4, and 0.4% of memory CD8 clonotypes were shared across several donors. Sampling was limited to blood, and TCR repertoires in tissue likely differ from TCR repertoires in blood. Larger estimated clonotype richness was generally found for naive subsets than for memory subsets. Pairwise subsampling indicated that sequencing depth was expected to affect the degree of clonotype sharing among donors. Rarefaction of sorted-subset datasets indicated incomplete sequencing despite the large sequencing depth. Clonotypes shared by all four sorted-subset donors showed higher generation probabilities than non-shared clonotypes. Because the study included only a small number of donors, the genetic and exposure-history diversity represented was limited.

TCR CDR3 regions were amplified from genomic DNA by multiplex PCR using the deep immunoSEQ assay. Extracted genomic DNA from each cell subset was spread evenly across all wells of several immunoSEQ 96-well plates, with each plate serving as a replicate. For sorted subsets, each replicate PCR was loaded with roughly 190 ng genomic DNA, equivalent to 32,000 or so T cell genomes. Purified libraries were quantified with a Qubit 3.0 fluorometer, sized on a Bioanalyzer 2100, and re-quantified with the KAPA Library Quantification kit. A separate single-read 150-cycle Illumina NextSeq 550 flow cell was used to sequence each immunoSEQ 96-well plate. As for the authors' bioinformatics: Because the immunoSEQ output held only junctional sequences and lacked quality scores, the filtering could not match the filtering applied to full-length reads. Sequences were annotated with PyIR, a Python wrapper for IgBLAST v1.9, using IMGT germline references to assign V/J genes and CDR3. Reads were removed for weak V/J assignments (E-value above 1e-6), missing CDR3, stop codons, out-of-frame junctions, or ambiguous translated residues. V3J clonotypes were defined as sequences sharing an identical inferred V gene, J gene, and CDR3 amino acid sequence. The percentage overlap between two repertoires was calculated by dividing the number of shared unique clonotypes by the size of the smaller repertoire. Richness of each repertoire was evaluated using RTK rarefaction, the Chao1 estimator, and Recon v2.1 estimates of unobserved clonotypes. For all TCRbeta clonotypes obtained by the gDNA method from a few donors, generation probabilities were computed with OLGA. Not all clones reach the TCRdb copy of this immuneACCESS table, which keeps in-frame sequences only. Checked studies attribute under half of the gap to unresolved V genes and leave the rest unexplained. Clone size and the V and J calls come from that table; the DNA yielded D and trimming. Present in this sample are a few million clones, 90% to 96% of which were seen just once. The ten largest clones add up to 0.13% of the sample.

Healthy HIV-negative adults with no recently reported acute infections or vaccinations were included as donors. All donors were Caucasian adults living in Nashville, Tennessee, USA. CD4+ T cells were enriched by magnetic negative selection, after which naive cells were positively selected on CD45RA and the negative fraction was taken as the memory subset. Blood was collected by leukapheresis, and PBMCs were isolated by Ficoll-Histopaque density gradient centrifugation and then cryopreserved in liquid nitrogen vapor phase. Analytical flow cytometry was used to check the purity and quantity of each magnetically sorted T cell population. Each sorted fraction had its genomic DNA isolated and then quantified by UV absorbance on a Nanodrop 2000c.

The sequenced material came from naive CD4+ T cells sorted from blood. Per the publication, the cell subset or site label means: CD45RA+ positively selected. The TCR comes from a young man in good health. This chain joins TRBV14 to TRBJ1-3, with no confidently assigned D gene. The DNA reads TGTGCCAGCAGCCCCTGGCGAGGGAGTGTCGCTGGAAACACCATATATTTT. Translated, this is CASSPWRGSVAGNTIYF.